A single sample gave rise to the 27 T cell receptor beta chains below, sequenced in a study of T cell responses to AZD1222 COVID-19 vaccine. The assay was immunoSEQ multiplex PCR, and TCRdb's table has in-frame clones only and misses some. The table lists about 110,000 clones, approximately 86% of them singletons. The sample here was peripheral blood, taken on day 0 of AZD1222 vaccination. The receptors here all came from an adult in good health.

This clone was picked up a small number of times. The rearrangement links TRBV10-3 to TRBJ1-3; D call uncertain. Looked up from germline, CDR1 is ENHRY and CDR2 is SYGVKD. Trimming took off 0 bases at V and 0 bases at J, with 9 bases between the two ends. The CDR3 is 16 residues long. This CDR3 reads CAISESSVVSGNTIYF. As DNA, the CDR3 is TGTGCCATCAGTGAGTCGTCTGTGGTCTCTGGAAACACCATATATTTT.

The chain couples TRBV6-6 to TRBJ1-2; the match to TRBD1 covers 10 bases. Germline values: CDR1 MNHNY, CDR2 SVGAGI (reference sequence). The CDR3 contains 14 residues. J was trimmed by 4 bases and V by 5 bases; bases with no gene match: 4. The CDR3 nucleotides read TGTGCCAGCAGTAGGGACAGGGGAGGCTATGGCTACACCTTC. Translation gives CASSRDRGGYGYTF.

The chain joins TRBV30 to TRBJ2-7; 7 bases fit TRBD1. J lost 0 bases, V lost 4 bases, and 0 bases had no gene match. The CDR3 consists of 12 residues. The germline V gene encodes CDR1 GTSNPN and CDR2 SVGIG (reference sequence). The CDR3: CAWTGGSYEQYF. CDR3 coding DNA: TGTGCCTGGACAGGGGGCTCCTACGAGCAGTACTTC.

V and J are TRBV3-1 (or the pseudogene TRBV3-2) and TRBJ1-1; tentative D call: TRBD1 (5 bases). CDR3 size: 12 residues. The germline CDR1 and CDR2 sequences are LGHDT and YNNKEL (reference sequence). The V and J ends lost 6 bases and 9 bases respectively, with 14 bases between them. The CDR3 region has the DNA TGTGCCAGCAGGTTAGGGGCAGGGCAAGCTTTCTTT. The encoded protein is CASRLGAGQAFF.

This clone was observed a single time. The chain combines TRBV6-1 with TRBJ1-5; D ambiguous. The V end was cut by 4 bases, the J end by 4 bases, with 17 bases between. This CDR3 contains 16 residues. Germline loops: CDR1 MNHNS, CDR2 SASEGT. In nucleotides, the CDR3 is TGTGCCAGCAGTGTCCCGACGAGGGTAACAAATCAGCCCCAGCATTTT. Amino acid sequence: CASSVPTRVTNQPQHF.

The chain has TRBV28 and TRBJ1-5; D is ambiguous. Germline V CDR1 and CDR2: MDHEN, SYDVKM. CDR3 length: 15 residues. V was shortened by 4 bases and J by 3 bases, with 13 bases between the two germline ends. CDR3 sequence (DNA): TGTGCCAGCAGTTGGGCGGGGAGGGACAATCAGCCCCAGCATTTT. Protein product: CASSWAGRDNQPQHF.

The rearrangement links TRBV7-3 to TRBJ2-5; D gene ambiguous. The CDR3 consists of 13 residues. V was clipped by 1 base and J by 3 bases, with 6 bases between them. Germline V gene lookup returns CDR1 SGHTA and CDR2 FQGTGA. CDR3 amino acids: CASSLRAEETQYF. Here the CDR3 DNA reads TGTGCCAGCAGCTTAAGGGCAGAAGAGACCCAGTACTTC.

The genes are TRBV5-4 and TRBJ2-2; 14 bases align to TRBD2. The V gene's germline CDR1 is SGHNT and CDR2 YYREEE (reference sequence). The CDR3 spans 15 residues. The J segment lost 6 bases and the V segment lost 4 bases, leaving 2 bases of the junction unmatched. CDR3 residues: CASSRTSGRSGELFF. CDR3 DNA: TGTGCCAGCAGCCGGACTAGCGGGAGGTCCGGGGAGCTGTTTTTT.

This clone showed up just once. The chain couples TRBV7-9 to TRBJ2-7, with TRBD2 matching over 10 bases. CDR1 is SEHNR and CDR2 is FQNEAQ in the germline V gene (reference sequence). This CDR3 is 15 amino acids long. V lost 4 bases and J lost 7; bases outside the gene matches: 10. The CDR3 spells CASSSLTSGSWEQYF. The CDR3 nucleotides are TGTGCCAGCAGCTCACTGACTAGCGGGTCGTGGGAGCAGTACTTC.

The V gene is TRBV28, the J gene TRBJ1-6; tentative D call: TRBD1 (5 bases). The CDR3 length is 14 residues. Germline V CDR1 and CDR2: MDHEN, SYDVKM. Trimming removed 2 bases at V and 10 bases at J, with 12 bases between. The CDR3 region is CASSLRPGWSPLHF. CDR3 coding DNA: TGTGCCAGCAGTTTAAGGCCAGGGTGGTCACCCCTCCACTTT.

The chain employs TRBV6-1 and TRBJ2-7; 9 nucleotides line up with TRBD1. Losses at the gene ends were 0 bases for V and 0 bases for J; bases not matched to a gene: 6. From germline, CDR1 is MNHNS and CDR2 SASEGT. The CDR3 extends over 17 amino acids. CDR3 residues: CASSEARGQGYSYEQYF. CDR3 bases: TGTGCCAGCAGTGAAGCGCGTGGACAGGGGTACTCCTACGAGCAGTACTTC.

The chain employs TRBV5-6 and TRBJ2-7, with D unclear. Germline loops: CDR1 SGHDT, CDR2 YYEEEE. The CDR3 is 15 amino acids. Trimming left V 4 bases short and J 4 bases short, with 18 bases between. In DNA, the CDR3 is TGTGCCAGCAGCCCCCGTGGGCTTATCGGGTACGAGCAGTACTTC. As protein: CASSPRGLIGYEQYF. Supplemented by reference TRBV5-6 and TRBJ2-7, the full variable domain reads DAGVTQSPTHLIKTRGQQVTLRCSPKSGHDTVSWYQQALGQGPQFIFQYYEEEERQRGNFPDRFSGHQFPNYSSELNVNALLLGDSALYLCASSPRGLIGYEQYFGPGTRLTVT.

The CDR3, as DNA: TGTGCCAGCAGTTCCGGCGGCGCTAGCGGGTTACGCGAGCAGTACTTC. Its protein is CASSSGGASGLREQYF. This chain joins TRBV6-6 and TRBJ2-7; 8 bases are shared with TRBD2. This CDR3 spans 16 amino acids. The V and J ends lost 4 bases and 6 bases, in that order; junction bases with no gene match: 14. Germline V lookup: CDR1 MNHNY, CDR2 SVGAGI (reference sequence).

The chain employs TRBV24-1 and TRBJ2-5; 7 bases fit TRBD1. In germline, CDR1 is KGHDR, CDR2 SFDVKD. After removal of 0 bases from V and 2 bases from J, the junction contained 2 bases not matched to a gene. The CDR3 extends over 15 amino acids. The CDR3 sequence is CATSDLRGQQETQYF. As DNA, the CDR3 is TGTGCCACCAGTGATTTGCGGGGACAGCAAGAGACCCAGTACTTC.

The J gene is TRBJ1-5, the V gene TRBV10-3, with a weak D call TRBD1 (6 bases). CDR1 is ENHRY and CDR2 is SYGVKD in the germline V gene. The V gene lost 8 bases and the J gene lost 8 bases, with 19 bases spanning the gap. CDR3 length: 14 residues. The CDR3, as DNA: TGTGCCATCGGGCTTAATGGACAGTCGGAGCCCCAGCATTTT. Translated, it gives CAIGLNGQSEPQHF.

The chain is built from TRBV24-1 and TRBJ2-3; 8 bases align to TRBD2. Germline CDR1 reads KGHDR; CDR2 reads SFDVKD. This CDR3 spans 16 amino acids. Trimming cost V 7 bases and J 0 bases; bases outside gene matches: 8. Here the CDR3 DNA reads TGTGCCACCAGCCCTGGACTAGCAGAGAGCACAGATACGCAGTATTTT. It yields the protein CATSPGLAESTDTQYF.

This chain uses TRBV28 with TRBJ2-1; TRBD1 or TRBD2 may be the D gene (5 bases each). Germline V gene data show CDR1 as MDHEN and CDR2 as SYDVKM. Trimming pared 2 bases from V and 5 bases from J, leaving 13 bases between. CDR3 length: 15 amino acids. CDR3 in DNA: TGTGCCAGCAGTTTAATCAATGGGGGAAACAATGAGCAGTTCTTC. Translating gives CASSLINGGNNEQFF.

The CDR3 region has the DNA TGTGCCAGCAGCCCACCCCCGGGGGTCGCAGATACGCAGTATTTT. Protein: CASSPPPGVADTQYF. The V call is TRBV7-2, the J call TRBJ2-3; TRBD2 is a possible D gene (6 bases). The CDR3 runs to 15 residues. Germline V CDR1 and CDR2: SGHTA, FQGNSA. The V and J ends lost 5 bases and 4 bases respectively, with 16 bases between them.

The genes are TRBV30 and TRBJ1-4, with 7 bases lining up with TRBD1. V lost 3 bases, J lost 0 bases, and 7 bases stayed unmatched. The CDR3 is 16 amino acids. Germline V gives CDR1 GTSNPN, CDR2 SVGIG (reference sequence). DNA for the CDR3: TGTGCCTGGAGCGGGGGACAGCGAGCAACTAATGAAAAACTGTTTTTT. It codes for CAWSGGQRATNEKLFF.

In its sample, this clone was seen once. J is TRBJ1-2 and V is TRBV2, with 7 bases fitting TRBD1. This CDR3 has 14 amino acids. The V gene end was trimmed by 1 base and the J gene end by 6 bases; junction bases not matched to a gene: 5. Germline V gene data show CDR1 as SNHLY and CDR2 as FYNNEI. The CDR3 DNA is TGTGCCAGCAGTGAAGAGGACAGGAGAAATGGCTACACCTTC. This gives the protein CASSEEDRRNGYTF.

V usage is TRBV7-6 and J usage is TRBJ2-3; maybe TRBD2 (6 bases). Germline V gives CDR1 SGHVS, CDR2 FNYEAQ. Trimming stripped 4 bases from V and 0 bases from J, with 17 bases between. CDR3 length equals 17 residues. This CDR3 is CASSSSLRGKSTDTQYF. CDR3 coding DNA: TGTGCCAGCAGCTCTTCCCTTCGGGGGAAAAGCACAGATACGCAGTATTTT. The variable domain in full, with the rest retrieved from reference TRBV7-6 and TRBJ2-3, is GAGVSQSPRYKVTKRGQDVALRCDPISGHVSLYWYRQALGQGPEFLTYFNYEAQQDKSGLPNDRFSAERPEGSISTLTIQRTEQRDSAMYRCASSSSLRGKSTDTQYFGPGTRLTVL.

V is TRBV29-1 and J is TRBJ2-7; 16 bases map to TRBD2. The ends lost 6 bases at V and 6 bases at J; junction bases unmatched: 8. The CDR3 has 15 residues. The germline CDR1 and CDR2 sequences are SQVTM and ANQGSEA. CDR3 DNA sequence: TGCAGCGTGGAACCTGGGACTAGCGGGAGGGGCGAGCAGTACTTC. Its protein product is CSVEPGTSGRGEQYF.

In DNA form, the CDR3 reads TGTGCCAGCAGCTTAGATGGGGGGCGCAGCTATTCGGGGGCCAACGTCCTGACTTTC. Its translation is CASSLDGGRSYSGANVLTF. The chain recombines TRBV7-2 with TRBJ2-6; either TRBD1 or TRBD2 may fit D (6 bases each). The CDR3 has 19 residues. Trimming shortened V by 1 base and J by 4 bases, and 20 bases separated the two germline ends. Germline CDR1 is SGHTA and CDR2 is FQGNSA.

The CDR3 protein is CASSLRREIGNEQFF. CDR3 DNA sequence: TGTGCCAGCAGCTTACGGCGGGAGATAGGGAATGAGCAGTTCTTC. The gene calls are TRBV5-4 and TRBJ2-1; 7 nucleotides agree with TRBD2. This CDR3 contains 15 residues. The germline V gene has CDR1 SGHNT and CDR2 YYREEE (reference sequence). With V trimmed by 2 bases and J by 7 bases, 9 bases remained unmatched.

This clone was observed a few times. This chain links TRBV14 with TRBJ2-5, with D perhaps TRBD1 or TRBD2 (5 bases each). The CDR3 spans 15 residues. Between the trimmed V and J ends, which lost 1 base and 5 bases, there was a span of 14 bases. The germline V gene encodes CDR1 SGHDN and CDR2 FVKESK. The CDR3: CASSQVGDVRETQYF. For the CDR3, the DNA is TGTGCCAGCAGCCAAGTGGGGGATGTTAGGGAGACCCAGTACTTC.

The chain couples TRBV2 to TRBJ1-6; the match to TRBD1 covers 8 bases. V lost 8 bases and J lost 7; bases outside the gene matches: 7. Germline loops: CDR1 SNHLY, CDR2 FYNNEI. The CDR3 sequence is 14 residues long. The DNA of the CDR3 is TGTGCCAGCGGTACAGGGGGAATGAATTCACCCCTCCACTTT. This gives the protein CASGTGGMNSPLHF.

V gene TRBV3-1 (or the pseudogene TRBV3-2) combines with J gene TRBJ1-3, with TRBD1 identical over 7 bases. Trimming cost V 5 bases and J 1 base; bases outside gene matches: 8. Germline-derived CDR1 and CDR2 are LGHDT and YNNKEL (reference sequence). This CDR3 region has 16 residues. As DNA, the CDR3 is TGTGCCAGCAGCTCATTGGGACAGACATCTGGAAACACCATATATTTT. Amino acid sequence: CASSSLGQTSGNTIYF.